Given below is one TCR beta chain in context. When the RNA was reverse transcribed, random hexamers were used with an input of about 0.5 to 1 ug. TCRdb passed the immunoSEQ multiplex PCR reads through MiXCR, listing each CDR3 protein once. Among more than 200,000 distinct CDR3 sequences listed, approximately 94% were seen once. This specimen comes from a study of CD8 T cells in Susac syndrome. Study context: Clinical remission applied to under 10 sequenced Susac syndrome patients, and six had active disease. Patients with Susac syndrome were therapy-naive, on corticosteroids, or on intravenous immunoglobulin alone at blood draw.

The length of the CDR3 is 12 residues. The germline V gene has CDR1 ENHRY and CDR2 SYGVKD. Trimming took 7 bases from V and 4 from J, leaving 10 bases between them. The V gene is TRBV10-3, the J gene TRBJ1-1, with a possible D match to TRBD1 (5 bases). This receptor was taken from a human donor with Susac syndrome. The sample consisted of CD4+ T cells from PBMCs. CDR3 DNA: TGTGCCATCACAATCGGGGGCACTGAAGCTTTCTTT. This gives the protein CAITIGGTEAFF.